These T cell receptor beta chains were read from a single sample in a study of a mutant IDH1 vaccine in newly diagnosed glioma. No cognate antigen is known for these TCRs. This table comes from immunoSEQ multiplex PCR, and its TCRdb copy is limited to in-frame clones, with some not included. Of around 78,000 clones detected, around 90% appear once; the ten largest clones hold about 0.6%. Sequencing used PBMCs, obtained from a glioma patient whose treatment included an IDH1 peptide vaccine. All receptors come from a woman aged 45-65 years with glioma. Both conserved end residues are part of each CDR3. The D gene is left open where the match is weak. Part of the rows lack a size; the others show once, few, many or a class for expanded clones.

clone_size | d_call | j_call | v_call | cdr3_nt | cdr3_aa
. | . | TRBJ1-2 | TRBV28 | TGTGCCAGCAGTTTCGTTAAGGGCTACACCTTC | CASSFVKGYTF
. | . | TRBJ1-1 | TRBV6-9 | TGTGCCAGCAGTTACACCGAGGGGAACACTGAAGCTTTCTTT | CASSYTEGNTEAFF
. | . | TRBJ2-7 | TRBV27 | TGTGCCAGCAGCTACGGACAGTCCTACGAGCAGTACTTC | CASSYGQSYEQYF
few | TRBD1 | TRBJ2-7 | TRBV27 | TGTGCCAGCAGAGGACAGGGTATCCACGAGCAGTACTTC | CASRGQGIHEQYF
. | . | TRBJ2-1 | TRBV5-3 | TGTGCCAGCAGCTCGGGTCTAGCGTCGTACAATGAGCAGTTCTTC | CASSSGLASYNEQFF
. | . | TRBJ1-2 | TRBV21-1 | TGTGCCAGCAGCAAAGCAGGGGACCCGTCCTATAACTATGGCTACACCTTC | CASSKAGDPSYNYGYTF
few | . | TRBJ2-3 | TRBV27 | TGTGCCAGCAGCCCTTTGGGGGGCAGCCTTGTAGATACGCAGTATTTT | CASSPLGGSLVDTQYF
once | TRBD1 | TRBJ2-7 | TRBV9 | TGTGCCAGCAGCGTAGAGGGACAGGGGGCCTACGAGCAGTACTTC | CASSVEGQGAYEQYF
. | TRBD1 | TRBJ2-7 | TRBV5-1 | TGCGCCAGCAGTCAGGGACAGGGAATGTTCTACGAGCAGTACTTC | CASSQGQGMFYEQYF
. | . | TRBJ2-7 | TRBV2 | TGTGCCAGCAGTGAGATCCCGGGAATCTACTACGAGCAGTACTTC | CASSEIPGIYYEQYF
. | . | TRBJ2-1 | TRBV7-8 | TGTGCCAGCAGCCCCGGGTCTCGGGCCGAATCCTACAATGAGCAGTTCTTC | CASSPGSRAESYNEQFF
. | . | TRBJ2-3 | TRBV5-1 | TGCGCCAGCAGCTTGGGACAGGAACCCTCTAGCACAGATACGCAGTATTTT | CASSLGQEPSSTDTQYF
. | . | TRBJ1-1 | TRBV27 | TGTGCCAGCAGTTTAGACAGTTACACTGAAGCTTTCTTT | CASSLDSYTEAFF
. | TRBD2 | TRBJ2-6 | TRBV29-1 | TGCAGCGTTGCCGGTAGCGGGAGTTCTGGGGCCAACGTCCTGACTTTC | CSVAGSGSSGANVLTF
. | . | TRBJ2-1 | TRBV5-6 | TGTGCCAGCAGCTTGGTGGATCATGAGCAGTTCTTC | CASSLVDHEQFF
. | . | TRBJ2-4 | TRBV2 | TGTGCCAGCAGTGGTCGGGGTTCCCCCCAAAACATTCAGTACTTC | CASSGRGSPQNIQYF
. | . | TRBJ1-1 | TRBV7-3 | TGTGCCAGCAGCCCAGACACCTTGAACACTGAAGCTTTCTTT | CASSPDTLNTEAFF
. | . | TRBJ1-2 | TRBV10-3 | TGTGCCATCAGTGATCCGACAGGTTACGAAGGCTACACCTTC | CAISDPTGYEGYTF
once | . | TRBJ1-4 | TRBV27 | TGTGCCAGCAGCTCCCAGGGCGAAAAACTGTTTTTT | CASSSQGEKLFF
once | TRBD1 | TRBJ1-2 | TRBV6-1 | TGTGCCAGCAGTGAAAGACAGGGTTGGGGCTACACCTTC | CASSERQGWGYTF
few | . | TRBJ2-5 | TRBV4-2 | TGTGCCAGCAGCCTCGATTTAGTAGAGACCCAGTACTTC | CASSLDLVETQYF
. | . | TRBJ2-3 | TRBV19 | TGTGCCAGTAGTAGGGGGGCGGACTGGGATACGCAGTATTTT | CASSRGADWDTQYF
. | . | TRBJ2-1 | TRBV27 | TGTGCCAGCAGTTTGGCAGGGTATGACAATGAGCAGTTCTTC | CASSLAGYDNEQFF
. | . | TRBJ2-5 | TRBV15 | TGTGCCACCAGCACCCCGGGCAGCCTAGCTCGGGAGACCCAGTACTTC | CATSTPGSLARETQYF
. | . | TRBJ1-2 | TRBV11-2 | TGTGCCAGCAGATCAACCGGCGGCAATGGCTTCGAGATTAACTATGGCTACACCTTC | CASRSTGGNGFEINYGYTF
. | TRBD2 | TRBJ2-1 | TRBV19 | TGTGCCAGTATTAGGACTAGCGGGGGGGGCAATGAGCAGTTCTTC | CASIRTSGGGNEQFF
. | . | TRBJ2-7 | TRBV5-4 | TGTGCCAGCAGCAAAGGGGCTTTGGACGAGCAGTACTTC | CASSKGALDEQYF
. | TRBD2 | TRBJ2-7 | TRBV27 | TGTGCCAGCAGTTTGTGGTCGGGGGGCGAGCAGTACTTC | CASSLWSGGEQYF
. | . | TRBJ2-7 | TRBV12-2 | TGTGGTCTTTGCCTAGGGGGCACTGTGCACGAGCAGTACTTC | CGLCLGGTVHEQYF
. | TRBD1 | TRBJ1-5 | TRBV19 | TGTGCCAGTAGTACCCCATACAGGACAGGGGGCAATCAGCCCCAGCATTTT | CASSTPYRTGGNQPQHF
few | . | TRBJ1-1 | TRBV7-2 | TGTGCCAGCAGCGTAGGCGGCCGGGCTGACTCTGAAGCTTTCTTT | CASSVGGRADSEAFF
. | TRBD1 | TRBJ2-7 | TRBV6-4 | TGTGCCAGTTCAATGGGGACAGGAGAGTACGAGCAGTACTTC | CASSMGTGEYEQYF
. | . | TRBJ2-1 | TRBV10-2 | TGCGCCAGCAGACGGGGCTACAATGAGCAGTTCTTC | CASRRGYNEQFF
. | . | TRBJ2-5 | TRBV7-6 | TGTGCCAGCAGAAGAGGGTTCCAAGAGACCCAGTACTTC | CASRRGFQETQYF
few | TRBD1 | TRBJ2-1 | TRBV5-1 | TGCGCCAGCAGCTTGGGGGGGACAGGGGTCCACAATGAGCAGTTCTTC | CASSLGGTGVHNEQFF
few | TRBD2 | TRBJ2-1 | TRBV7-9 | TGTGCCAGCAGCTTAACTCATAGCGGGGCGAATGAGCAGTTCTTC | CASSLTHSGANEQFF
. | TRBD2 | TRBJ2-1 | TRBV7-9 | TGTGCCAGCAGCCGCCTGGGACTAGCGGAGTACAATGAGCAGTTCTTC | CASSRLGLAEYNEQFF
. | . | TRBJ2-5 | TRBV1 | TGCACCAGCAGCCAATGCCCTTGCCGGGACAAGCAAGAGACCCAGTACTTC | CTSSQCPCRDKQETQYF
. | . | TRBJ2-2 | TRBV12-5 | TGTGCTAGTGGTTCTGGGGGCGTGGCCGGGGAGCTGTTTTTT | CASGSGGVAGELFF
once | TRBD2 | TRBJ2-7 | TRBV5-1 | TGCGCCAGCAGCCTTCCTAGCGGGACCAGCGAGCAGTACTTC | CASSLPSGTSEQYF
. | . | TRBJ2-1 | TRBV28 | TGTGCCAGCCTGAACAGGAGTTACAATGAGCAGTTCTTC | CASLNRSYNEQFF
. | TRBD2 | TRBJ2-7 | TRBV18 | TGTGCCAGCTCGGGGTCCCCAGCGGGAGGAGGCGAGCAGTACTTC | CASSGSPAGGGEQYF
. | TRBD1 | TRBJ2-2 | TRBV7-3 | TGTGCCAGCAGCTCCCCGGGACAGGGGATCGGGGAGCTGTTTTTT | CASSSPGQGIGELFF
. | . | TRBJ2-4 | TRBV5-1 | TGCGCCAGCAGCTTACTACCTGGGGAGCTAAACATTCAGTACTTC | CASSLLPGELNIQYF
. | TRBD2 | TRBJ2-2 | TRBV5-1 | TGCGCCAGCAGCTCCAGTAGCGGGAGCCTTAACACCGGGGAGCTGTTTTTT | CASSSSSGSLNTGELFF